This T cell receptor (beta chain) stems from a study of cytomegalovirus exposure and HLA in healthy donors. Broader study findings: The authors later linked a missense DCLRE1C variant to TCR beta V- and J-gene trimming.

As regards this clone: Its antigen is still unknown.

Vbeta (60) and Jbeta (13) primers were used in the PCR. The table came from immunoSEQ multiplex PCR; TCRdb's copy has only in-frame clones and leaves some out. The table records fewer than 130,000 clones, around 80% of them present only once. The junction had 3 bases not matched to a gene; V was cut back by 3 bases and J by 3 bases. The germline gives CDR1 SGHDT, CDR2 YYEEEE. The CDR3 loop spans 15 amino acids. What was sequenced was PBMCs. This TCR was sampled from a woman in her thirties or forties in good health and CMV-seronegative. The V call is TRBV5-6, the J call TRBJ2-3, with 11 bases that match TRBD2. This CDR3 reads CASSSGLAVTDTQYF. Written as DNA, the CDR3 is TGTGCCAGCAGCTCGGGACTAGCGGTTACAGATACGCAGTATTTT.